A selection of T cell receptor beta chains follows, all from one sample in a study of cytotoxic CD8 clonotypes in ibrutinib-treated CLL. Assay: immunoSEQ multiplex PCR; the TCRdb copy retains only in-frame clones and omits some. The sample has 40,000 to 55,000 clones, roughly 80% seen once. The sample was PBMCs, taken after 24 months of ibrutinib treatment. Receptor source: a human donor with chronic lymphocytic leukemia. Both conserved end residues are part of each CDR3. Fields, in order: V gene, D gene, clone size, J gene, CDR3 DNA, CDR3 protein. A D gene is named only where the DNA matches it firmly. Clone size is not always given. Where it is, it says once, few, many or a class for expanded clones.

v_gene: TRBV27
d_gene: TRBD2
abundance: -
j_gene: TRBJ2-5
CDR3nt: TGTGCCAGCAGTTCCACGACTAGCGGGCAAGAGACCCAGTACTTC
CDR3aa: CASSSTTSGQETQYF

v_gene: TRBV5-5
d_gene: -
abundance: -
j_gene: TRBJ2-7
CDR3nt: TGTGCCAGCAGCTTGGTGGGGACAACCTACGAGCAGTACTTC
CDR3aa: CASSLVGTTYEQYF

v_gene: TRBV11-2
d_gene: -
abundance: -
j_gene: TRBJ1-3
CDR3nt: TGTGCCAGCAGCTTAGCAGGGGGAAACACCATATATTTT
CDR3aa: CASSLAGGNTIYF

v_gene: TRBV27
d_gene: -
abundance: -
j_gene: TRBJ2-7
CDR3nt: TGTGCCAGCAGTTTAACTCTCTCCTACGAGCAGTACTTC
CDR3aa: CASSLTLSYEQYF

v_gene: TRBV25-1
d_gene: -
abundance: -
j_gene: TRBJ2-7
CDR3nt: TGTGCCAGCAGCCAGGGGTTCCTCGGGTACGAGCAGTACTTC
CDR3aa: CASSQGFLGYEQYF

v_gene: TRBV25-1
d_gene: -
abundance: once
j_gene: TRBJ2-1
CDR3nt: TGTGCCAGCAGGCGCAACAATGAGCAGTTCTTC
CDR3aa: CASRRNNEQFF

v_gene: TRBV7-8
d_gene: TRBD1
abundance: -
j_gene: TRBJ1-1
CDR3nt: TGTGCCAGCAGCTTAGGGGACAGGGGTCTTCCTGAAGCTTTCTTT
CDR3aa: CASSLGDRGLPEAFF

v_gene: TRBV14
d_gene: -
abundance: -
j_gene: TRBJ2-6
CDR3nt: TGTGCCAGCAGCCCACAGGGTTACTCTGGGGCCAACGTCCTGACTTTC
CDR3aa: CASSPQGYSGANVLTF

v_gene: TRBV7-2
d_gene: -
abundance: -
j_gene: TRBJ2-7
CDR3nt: TGTGCCAGCAGCTTTACAGGGCCCGAGCAGTACTTC
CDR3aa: CASSFTGPEQYF

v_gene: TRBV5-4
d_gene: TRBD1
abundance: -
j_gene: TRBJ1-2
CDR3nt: TGTGCCAGCAGCCACTGGGGACAGGGGTCCCCCAAGGATGTTGGCTACACCTTC
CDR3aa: CASSHWGQGSPKDVGYTF

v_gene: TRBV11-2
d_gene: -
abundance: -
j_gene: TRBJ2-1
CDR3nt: TGTGCCAGCAGCTCAGGGACCCTCGGTGAGCAGTTCTTC
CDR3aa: CASSSGTLGEQFF

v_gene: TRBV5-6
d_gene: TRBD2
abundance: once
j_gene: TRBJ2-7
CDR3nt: TGTGCCAGCAGCTTCCGGGGGACTAGCGTCTACGAGCAGTACTTC
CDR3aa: CASSFRGTSVYEQYF

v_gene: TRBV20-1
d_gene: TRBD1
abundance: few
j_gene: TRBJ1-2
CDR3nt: TGCAGTGCTTACAGGGGAAGCGGCTACACCTTC
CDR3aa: CSAYRGSGYTF

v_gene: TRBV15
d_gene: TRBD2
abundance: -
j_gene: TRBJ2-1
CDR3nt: TGTGCCACCAGCAGAGATTGGGTTATAGCGGGTTACTCCTACAATGAGCAGTTCTTC
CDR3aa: CATSRDWVIAGYSYNEQFF

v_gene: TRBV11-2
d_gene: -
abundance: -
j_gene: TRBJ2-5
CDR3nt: TGTGCCAGCAGCTCTTTACTAAGCAGCCAAGAGACCCAGTACTTC
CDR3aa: CASSSLLSSQETQYF

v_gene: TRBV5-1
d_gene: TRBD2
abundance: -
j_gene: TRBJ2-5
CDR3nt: TGCGCCAGCAGCTCCTTGGCGCCGACTAGCGGGGTCCAAGAGACCCAGTACTTC
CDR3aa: CASSSLAPTSGVQETQYF

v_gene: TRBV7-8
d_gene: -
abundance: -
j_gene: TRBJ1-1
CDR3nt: TGTGCCAGCAGCCCTCGTTGGGGTGAAGCTTTCTTT
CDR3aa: CASSPRWGEAFF

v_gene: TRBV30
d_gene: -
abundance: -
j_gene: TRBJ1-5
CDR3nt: TGTGCCTGGAGTGCTGGGATTCATAGCAATCAGCCCCAGCATTTT
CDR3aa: CAWSAGIHSNQPQHF

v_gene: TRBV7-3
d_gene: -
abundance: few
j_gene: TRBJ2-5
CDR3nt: TGTGCCAGCAGCTTAATCTTCCGGAGATTCCAAGAGACCCAGTACTTC
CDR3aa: CASSLIFRRFQETQYF

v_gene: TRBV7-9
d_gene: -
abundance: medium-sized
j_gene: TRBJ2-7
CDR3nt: TGTGCCAGCAGCTCTGAGACGGTGACCTACGAGCAGTACTTC
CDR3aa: CASSSETVTYEQYF

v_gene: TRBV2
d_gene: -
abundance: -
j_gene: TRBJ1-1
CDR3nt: TGTGCCAGCAGTGATGAAAGGAACACTGAAGCTTTCTTT
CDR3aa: CASSDERNTEAFF